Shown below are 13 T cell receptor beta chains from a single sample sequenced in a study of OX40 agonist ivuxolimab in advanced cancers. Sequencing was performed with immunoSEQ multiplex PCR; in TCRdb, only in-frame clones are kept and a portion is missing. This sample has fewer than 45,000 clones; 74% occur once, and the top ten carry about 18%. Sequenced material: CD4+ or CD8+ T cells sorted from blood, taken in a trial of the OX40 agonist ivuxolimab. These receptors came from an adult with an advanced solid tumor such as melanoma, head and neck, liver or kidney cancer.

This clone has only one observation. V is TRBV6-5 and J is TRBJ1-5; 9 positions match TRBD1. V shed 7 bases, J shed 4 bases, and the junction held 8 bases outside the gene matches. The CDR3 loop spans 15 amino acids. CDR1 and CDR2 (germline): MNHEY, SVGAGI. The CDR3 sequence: CASISSGTGNQPQHF. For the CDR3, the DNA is TGTGCCAGCATATCCTCAGGGACAGGGAATCAGCCCCAGCATTTT.

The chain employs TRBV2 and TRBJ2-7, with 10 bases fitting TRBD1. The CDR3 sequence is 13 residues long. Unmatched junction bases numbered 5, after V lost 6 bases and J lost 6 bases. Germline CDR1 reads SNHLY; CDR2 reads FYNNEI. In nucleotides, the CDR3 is TGTGCCAGCAGCTTTGACAGGGGGCTCGAGCAGTACTTC. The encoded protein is CASSFDRGLEQYF.

CDR3 residues: CASGPMSDSPLHF. In nucleotides, the CDR3 is TGTGCCAGCGGCCCCATGAGCGATTCACCCCTCCACTTT. The chain combines TRBV6-5 with TRBJ1-6; D is uncertain. V shed 8 bases and J shed 8 bases, with 13 bases lying between them. Germline CDR1 is MNHEY and CDR2 is SVGAGI. The CDR3 has 13 residues.

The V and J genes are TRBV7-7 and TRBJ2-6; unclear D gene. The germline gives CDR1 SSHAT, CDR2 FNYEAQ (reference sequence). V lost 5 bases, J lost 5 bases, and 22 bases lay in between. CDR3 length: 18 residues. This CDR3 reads CASSLPPVPQSRANVLTF. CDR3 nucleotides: TGTGCCAGCAGCCTGCCACCAGTGCCACAAAGTCGGGCCAACGTCCTGACTTTC.

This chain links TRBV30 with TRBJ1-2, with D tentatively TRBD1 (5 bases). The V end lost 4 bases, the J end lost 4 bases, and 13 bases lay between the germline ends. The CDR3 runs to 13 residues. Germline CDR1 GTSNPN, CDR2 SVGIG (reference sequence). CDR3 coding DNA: TGTGCCTGGACGACAGCCGGAGCCTATGGCTACACCTTC. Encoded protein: CAWTTAGAYGYTF. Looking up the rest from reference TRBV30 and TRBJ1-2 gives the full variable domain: SQTIHQWPATLVQPVGSPLSLECTVEGTSNPNLYWYRQAAGRGLQLLFYSVGIGQISSEVPQNLSASRPQDRQFILSSKKLLLSDSGFYLCAWTTAGAYGYTFGSGTRLTVV.

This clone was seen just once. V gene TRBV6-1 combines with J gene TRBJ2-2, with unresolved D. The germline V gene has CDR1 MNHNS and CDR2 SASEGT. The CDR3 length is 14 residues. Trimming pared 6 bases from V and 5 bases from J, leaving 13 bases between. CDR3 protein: CASSLFRVTGELFF. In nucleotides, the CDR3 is TGTGCCAGCAGCTTGTTTCGAGTAACCGGGGAGCTGTTTTTT.

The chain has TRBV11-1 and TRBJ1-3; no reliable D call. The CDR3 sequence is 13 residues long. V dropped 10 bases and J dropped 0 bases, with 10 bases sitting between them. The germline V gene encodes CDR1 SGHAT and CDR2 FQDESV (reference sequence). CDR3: CATQHSSGNTIYF. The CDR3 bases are TGTGCCACCCAACATAGCTCTGGAAACACCATATATTTT.

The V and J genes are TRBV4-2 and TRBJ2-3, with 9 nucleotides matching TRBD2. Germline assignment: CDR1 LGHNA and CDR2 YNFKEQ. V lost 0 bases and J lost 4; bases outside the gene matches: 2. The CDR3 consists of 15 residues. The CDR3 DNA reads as TGTGCCAGCAGCCAAGACCTAGCGGGGTCAGATACGCAGTATTTT. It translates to CASSQDLAGSDTQYF.

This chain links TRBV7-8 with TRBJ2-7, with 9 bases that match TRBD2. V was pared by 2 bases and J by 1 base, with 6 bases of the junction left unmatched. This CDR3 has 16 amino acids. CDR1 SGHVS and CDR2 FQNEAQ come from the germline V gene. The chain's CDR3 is CASSLLGSGGSYEQYV. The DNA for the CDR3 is TGTGCCAGCAGCTTATTAGGTAGCGGGGGATCCTACGAGCAGTACGTC.

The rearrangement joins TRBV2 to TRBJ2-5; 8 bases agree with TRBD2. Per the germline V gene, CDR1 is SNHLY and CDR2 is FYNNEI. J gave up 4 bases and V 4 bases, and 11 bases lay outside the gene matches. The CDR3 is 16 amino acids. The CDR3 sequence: CASSGVAGRGSETQYF. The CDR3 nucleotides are TGTGCCAGCAGTGGAGTAGCGGGAAGGGGGTCAGAGACCCAGTACTTC.

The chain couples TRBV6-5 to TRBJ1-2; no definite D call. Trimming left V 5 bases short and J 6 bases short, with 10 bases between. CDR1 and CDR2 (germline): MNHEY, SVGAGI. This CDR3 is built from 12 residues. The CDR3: CASSSTQNGYTF. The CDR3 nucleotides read TGTGCCAGCAGTAGTACACAGAATGGCTACACCTTC.

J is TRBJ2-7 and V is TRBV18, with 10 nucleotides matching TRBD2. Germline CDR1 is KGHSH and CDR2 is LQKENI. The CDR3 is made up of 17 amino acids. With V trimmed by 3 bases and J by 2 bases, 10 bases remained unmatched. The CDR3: CASSPTLSGGSTYEQYF. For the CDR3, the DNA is TGTGCCAGCTCACCGACCCTTAGCGGGGGGAGCACCTACGAGCAGTACTTC.

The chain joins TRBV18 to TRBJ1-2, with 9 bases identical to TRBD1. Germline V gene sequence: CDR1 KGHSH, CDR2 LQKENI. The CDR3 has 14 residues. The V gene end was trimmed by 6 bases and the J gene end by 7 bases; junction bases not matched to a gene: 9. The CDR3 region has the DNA TGTGCCAGCTCTTTAGGGACAGGGAATTCTGGCTACACCTTC. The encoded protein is CASSLGTGNSGYTF.